These 4 T cell receptor beta chains were all obtained from the same sample, sequenced in a study of regulatory T cells in long-lasting Graves disease. The time point here: newly diagnosed GD, antithyroid drugs for less than 3 months. There was RNA extracted from PBMCs, and the TCR library was made from it. TCR beta libraries were built with iRepertoire HTBI primers and Arm-PCR of CDR3 regions. TCRdb called the multiplex PCR reads again in MiXCR, with one record for every CDR3 protein. Among 300,000 to 450,000 distinct CDR3 sequences listed, roughly a sixth were seen once. Here the sequenced sample was peripheral blood mononuclear cells (PBMCs), taken at new diagnosis, from a patient treated with antithyroid drugs. The receptors were sampled from a female donor with Graves disease.

Concerning this clonotype itself: Being one base from a much bigger clone, this may be a read error. The J gene is TRBJ2-2, the V gene TRBV6-1; TRBD1 matches 8 bases. The germline V gene encodes CDR1 MNHNS and CDR2 SASEGT. The CDR3 spans 13 residues. The CDR3 nucleotides read TGTGCCAGCAGTGAGACAGGGGCCGGGAAGCTGTTTTTT. It codes for CASSETGAGKLFF.

This clonotype occurred many times. The V and J genes are TRBV20-1 and TRBJ1-4; unclear D gene. CDR1 and CDR2 from the germline V gene are DFQATT and SNEGSKA (reference sequence). This CDR3 region has 14 residues. The V gene lost 5 bases and the J gene lost 4 bases, with 14 bases spanning the gap. This CDR3 is CSAGPTEVNEKLFF. The CDR3 nucleotides are TGCAGTGCTGGGCCAACTGAGGTTAATGAAAAACTGTTTTTT.

This clonotype was recorded at least ten times. This sequence joins TRBV5-1 and TRBJ2-1; D call uncertain. The V end lost 0 bases, the J end lost 6 bases, and 10 bases lay between the germline ends. Germline V lookup: CDR1 SGHRS, CDR2 YFSETQ. The length of the CDR3 is 14 residues. CDR3 nucleotides: TGCGCCAGCAGCTTGGACCGAACTCGCAATGAGCAGTTCTTC. Its translation is CASSLDRTRNEQFF.

This clonotype was found many times. The genes are TRBV30 and TRBJ1-3; D is uncertain. This CDR3 comprises 12 residues. The V gene's germline CDR1 is GTSNPN and CDR2 SVGIG (reference sequence). Trimming took off 0 bases at V and 4 bases at J, with 4 bases between the two ends. CDR3 residues: CAWSVSGNTIYF. The CDR3 region has the DNA TGTGCCTGGAGTGTATCGGGAAACACCATATATTTT.